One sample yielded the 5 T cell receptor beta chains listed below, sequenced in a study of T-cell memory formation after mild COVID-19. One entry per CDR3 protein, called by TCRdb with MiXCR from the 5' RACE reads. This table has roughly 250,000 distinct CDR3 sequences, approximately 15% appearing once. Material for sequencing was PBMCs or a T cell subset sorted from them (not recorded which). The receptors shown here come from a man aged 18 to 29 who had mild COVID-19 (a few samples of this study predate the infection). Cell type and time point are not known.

This CDR3 is CATSRDRIPQPQHF. The CDR3 region has the DNA TGTGCCACCAGCAGAGATAGGATCCCCCAGCCCCAGCATTTT. The V and J genes are TRBV15 and TRBJ1-5, with D unresolved. Germline lookup yields CDR1 LNHNV and CDR2 YYDKDF (reference sequence). The V and J ends lost 0 bases and 7 bases respectively, with 10 bases between them. This CDR3 is 14 amino acids long.

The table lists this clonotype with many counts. The CDR3 reads CSAGTGSYEQYF. CDR3 DNA: TGCAGTGCCGGGACAGGGTCCTACGAGCAGTACTTC. The genes are TRBV20-1 and TRBJ2-7; 9 bases line up with TRBD1. Germline CDR1 DFQATT, CDR2 SNEGSKA (reference sequence). J gave up 1 base and V 6 bases, and 1 base lay outside the gene matches. The CDR3 has 12 residues.

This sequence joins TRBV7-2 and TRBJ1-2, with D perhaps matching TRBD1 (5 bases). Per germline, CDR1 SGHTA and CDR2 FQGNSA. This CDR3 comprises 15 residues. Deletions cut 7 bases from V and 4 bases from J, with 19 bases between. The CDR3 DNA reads TGTGCCAGCAACCCCAGGACGCATCAGGGCTATGGCTACACCTTC. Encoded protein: CASNPRTHQGYGYTF.

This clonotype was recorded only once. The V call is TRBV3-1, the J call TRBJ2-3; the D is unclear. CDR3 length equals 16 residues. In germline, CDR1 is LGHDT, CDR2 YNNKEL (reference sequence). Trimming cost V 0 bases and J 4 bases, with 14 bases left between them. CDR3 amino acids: CASSQEAALRADTQYF. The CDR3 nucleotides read TGTGCCAGCAGCCAAGAGGCAGCTCTTCGGGCAGATACGCAGTATTTT.

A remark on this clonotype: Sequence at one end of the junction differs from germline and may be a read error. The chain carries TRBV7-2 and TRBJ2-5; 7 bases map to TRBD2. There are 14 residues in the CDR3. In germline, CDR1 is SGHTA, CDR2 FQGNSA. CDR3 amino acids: CASSLAAIQETQYF. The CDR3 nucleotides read TGTGCCAGCAGCCTAGCGGCAATCCAGGAGACCCAGTACTTC.